Below are 9 T cell receptor beta chains sequenced from a single sample in a study of cytomegalovirus exposure and HLA in healthy donors. With 60 Vbeta and 13 Jbeta primers, the PCR was carried out. The repertoire was sequenced with immunoSEQ multiplex PCR; TCRdb's copy has only in-frame clones and lacks some. The table has hundreds of thousands of clones, 75% to 90% seen once. Sequencing was carried out using PBMCs. The origin of the receptors is a woman aged 18-29 years in good health and CMV-seronegative.

The V call is TRBV30, the J call TRBJ2-5; tentative D call: TRBD2 (6 bases). The CDR3 length is 13 residues. Germline V gene sequence: CDR1 GTSNPN, CDR2 SVGIG (reference sequence). V was shortened by 1 base and J by 9 bases, with 15 bases between the two germline ends. The CDR3 nucleotides read TGTGCCTGGAGTGGGACTACCCGGCCGTCCCAGTACTTC. It specifies CAWSGTTRPSQYF. The variable domain in full, with the rest retrieved from reference TRBV30 and TRBJ2-5, is SQTIHQWPATLVQPVGSPLSLECTVEGTSNPNLYWYRQAAGRGLQLLFYSVGIGQISSEVPQNLSASRPQDRQFILSSKKLLLSDSGFYLCAWSGTTRPSQYFGPGTRLLVL.

The chain employs TRBV28 and TRBJ2-5; the D is unclear. V dropped 4 bases and J dropped 7 bases, with 10 bases sitting between them. CDR1 and CDR2 (germline): MDHEN, SYDVKM. CDR3 size: 12 residues. The CDR3 nucleotides read TGTGCCAGCAGTTCTCCGCGGCGGACCCAGTACTTC. Translating it yields CASSSPRRTQYF.

The chain combines TRBV7-3 with TRBJ1-1; D unresolved. CDR3 length: 13 amino acids. In germline, CDR1 is SGHTA, CDR2 FQGTGA. Trimming took off 1 base at V and 1 base at J, with 4 bases between the two ends. CDR3 amino acids: CASSLSRNTEAFF. The CDR3, as DNA: TGTGCCAGCAGCTTAAGCAGGAACACTGAAGCTTTCTTT.

The chain has TRBV29-1 and TRBJ1-4; perhaps TRBD1 as D (5 bases). Germline V gene sequence: CDR1 SQVTM, CDR2 ANQGSEA. With 3 bases removed from V and 6 bases from J, the gap between germline ends came to 14 bases. The length of the CDR3 is 14 residues. The CDR3 bases are TGCAGCGTTGAGGGCAGGCGGGGGGATGAAAAACTGTTTTTT. The encoded protein is CSVEGRRGDEKLFF.

This clone appeared a few times. V and J are TRBV5-1 and TRBJ2-1, with TRBD2 matching over 10 bases. Per the germline V gene, CDR1 is SGHRS and CDR2 is YFSETQ. This CDR3 has 14 residues. V dropped 4 bases and J dropped 5; count of bases not matched to a gene: 3. CDR3 sequence reads: CASSRTSGNNEQFF. CDR3 coding DNA: TGCGCCAGCAGCCGGACTAGCGGTAACAATGAGCAGTTCTTC.

The chain couples TRBV7-7 to TRBJ1-4; no clear D. The CDR3 runs 17 residues. Germline CDR1 is SSHAT and CDR2 is FNYEAQ (reference sequence). V lost 5 bases and J lost 5, with 21 bases in between. The CDR3: CASSRSPNYSPNEKLFF. CDR3 DNA sequence: TGTGCCAGCAGCCGGTCCCCCAATTACAGCCCCAATGAAAAACTGTTTTTT.

The CDR3 sequence is CASSWDRTSYEQYF. The CDR3 DNA reads as TGTGCCAGCAGTTGGGACAGGACGTCCTACGAGCAGTACTTC. V usage is TRBV6-6 and J usage is TRBJ2-7; TRBD1 matches at 8 bases. Germline-derived CDR1 and CDR2 are MNHNY and SVGAGI (reference sequence). This CDR3 region has 14 residues. With V trimmed by 4 bases and J by 1 base, 3 bases remained unmatched.

The chain links TRBV4-3 to TRBJ2-7; TRBD2 matches at 10 bases. The CDR3 is made up of 16 amino acids. Germline V gene sequence: CDR1 LGHNA, CDR2 YSLEER. The V segment lost 0 bases and the J segment 5 bases; nucleotides outside the gene matches: 7. CDR3 nucleotides: TGCGCCAGCAGCCAAGATCTGGCTAGCGGGAGCAACGAGCAGTACTTC. Amino acid sequence: CASSQDLASGSNEQYF.

The chain employs TRBV6-1 and TRBJ1-4; no firm D call. Trimming took 5 bases from V and 4 from J, leaving 11 bases between them. CDR1 MNHNS and CDR2 SASEGT come from the germline V gene. This CDR3 is built from 14 residues. CDR3 amino acids: CASSRGLGNEKLFF. The CDR3 region has the DNA TGTGCCAGCAGTCGGGGTTTGGGTAATGAAAAACTGTTTTTT.